The source of this T cell receptor beta chain is a study of blood T cell repertoires in COVID-19. The CDR3 sequence is 18 residues long. V shed 2 bases, J shed 4 bases, and the junction held 16 bases outside the gene matches. Per germline, CDR1 MDHEN and CDR2 SYDVKM. Study members were between about 18 and 90 years old and lived in 24 US regions. TCRdb keeps only in-frame clones here, not all; method: immunoSEQ multiplex PCR. The sample yields just under 250,000 clones, around 89% seen once. The sample taken for sequencing was PBMCs or T cells enriched from blood (not recorded which). The receptor's source is a woman under 40 who had recovered from COVID-19. The genes are TRBV28 and TRBJ2-5; 7 nucleotides match TRBD1. CDR3 sequence reads: CASSLEGVNRGSGETQYF. The DNA for the CDR3 is TGTGCCAGCAGTTTAGAGGGTGTGAACAGGGGAAGTGGAGAGACCCAGTACTTC.